The T cell receptor beta chain under discussion was sequenced for a study of tumor and adjacent non-tumor tissue in lung cancer. At the level of the study: Aged roughly 31 to 76 years, patients included fewer than 11 men and a few women with stage I to III disease. Samples averaged roughly 4.3 million productive TCRbeta reads each. General study findings and limits: In normal lung, the top 100 clones were significantly more dominant than in tumor. Significantly higher TCR diversity was found in tumor than normal lung.

A modified ARM-PCR protocol with three rounds of nested PCR amplified TCRbeta. MiXCR was run by TCRdb on the multiplex PCR reads, yielding one entry per CDR3 protein. The data contain about 76,000 distinct CDR3 sequences, roughly 70% of them seen just once; the ten biggest clones take up over 10%. This sample's RNA came from whole unsorted tissue. The CDR3 is 11 amino acids. In germline, CDR1 is SGHDN, CDR2 FVKESK. Trimming took off 3 bases at V and 6 bases at J, with 3 bases between the two ends. This clonotype was seen repeatedly, ten times or more. Its antigen is undetermined. The clonotype was recovered from a woman between 70 and 85 years old with non-small cell lung cancer. The chain is built from TRBV14 and TRBJ2-1; no reliable D call. Sample: lung tumor tissue. CDR3 sequence: CASSHVNEQFF. Written as DNA, the CDR3 is TGTGCCAGCAGCCACGTCAATGAGCAGTTCTTC.